This TCR beta chain comes out of a study of blood T cells in healthy people across ages. Across the study: Using template switching, researchers captured about one barcoded beta molecule for each two T cells.

Next came a second PCR, run for about 6 to 11 cycles, which used a sample-barcoded 5' primer along with a J-beta primer mix. A 12-random-nucleotide template-switch adaptor tagged each cDNA molecule. TCRdb redid the calling of the 5' RACE reads with MiXCR, one entry per CDR3 protein. The sample lists over 750,000 distinct CDR3 sequences; 20% to 30% were seen once. The sample providers were healthy Caucasian people from Russia, aged about 6 to 95. CDR3 size: 16 residues. The V and J ends lost 3 bases and 1 base, in that order; junction bases with no gene match: 8. Germline V CDR1 and CDR2: MGHRA, YSYEKL. Findings of the study overall: Across the age range, TCR beta diversity per million T cells fell in a roughly linear way.

This clonotype was observed a single time. As yet, its antigen is unknown. The same specimen was also included in a second study, on T cells of mothers and their children.

Sequences were obtained from blood. The TCR was taken from a boy between 10 and 17 years old in good health. V usage is TRBV4-1 and J usage is TRBJ2-7, with TRBD2 matching 8 bases. The chain's CDR3 is CASSQTAGGNSYEQYF. DNA for the CDR3: TGCGCCAGCAGCCAGACGGCGGGAGGTAATTCCTACGAGCAGTACTTC.